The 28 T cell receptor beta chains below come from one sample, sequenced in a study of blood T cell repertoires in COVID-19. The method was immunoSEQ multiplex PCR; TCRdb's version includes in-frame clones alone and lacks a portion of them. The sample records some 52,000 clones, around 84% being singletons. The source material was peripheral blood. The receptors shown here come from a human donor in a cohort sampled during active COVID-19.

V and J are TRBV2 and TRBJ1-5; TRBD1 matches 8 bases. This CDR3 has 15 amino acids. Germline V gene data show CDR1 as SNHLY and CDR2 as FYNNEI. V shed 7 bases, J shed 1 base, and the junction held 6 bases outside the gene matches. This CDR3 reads CASNRQGQSNQPQHF. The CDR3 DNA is TGTGCCAGCAATAGACAGGGGCAGAGCAATCAGCCCCAGCATTTT. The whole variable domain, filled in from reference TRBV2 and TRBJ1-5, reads EPEVTQTPSHQVTQMGQEVILRCVPISNHLYFYWYRQILGQKVEFLVSFYNNEISEKSEIFDDQFSVERPDGSNFTLKIRSTKLEDSAMYFCASNRQGQSNQPQHFGDGTRLSIL.

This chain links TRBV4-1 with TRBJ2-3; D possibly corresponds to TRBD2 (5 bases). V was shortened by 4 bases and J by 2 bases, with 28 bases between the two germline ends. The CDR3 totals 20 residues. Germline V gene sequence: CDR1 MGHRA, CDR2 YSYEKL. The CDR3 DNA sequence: TGCGCCAGCAGCCCTCGGAACCCCGAACTCCTATGGCTAGCCACAGATACGCAGTATTTT. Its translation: CASSPRNPELLWLATDTQYF.

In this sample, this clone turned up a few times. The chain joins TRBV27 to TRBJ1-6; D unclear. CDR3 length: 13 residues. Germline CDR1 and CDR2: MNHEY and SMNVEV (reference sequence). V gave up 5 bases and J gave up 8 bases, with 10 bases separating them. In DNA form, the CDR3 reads TGTGCCAGCAGTCCCCGCCGCGATTCACCCCTCCACTTT. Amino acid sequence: CASSPRRDSPLHF.

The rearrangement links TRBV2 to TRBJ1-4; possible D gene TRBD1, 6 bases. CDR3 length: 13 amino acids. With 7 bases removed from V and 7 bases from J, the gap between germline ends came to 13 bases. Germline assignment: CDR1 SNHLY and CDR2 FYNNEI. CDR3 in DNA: TGTGCCAGCAAAACAGGGTCCGGTGAAAAACTGTTTTTT. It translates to CASKTGSGEKLFF.

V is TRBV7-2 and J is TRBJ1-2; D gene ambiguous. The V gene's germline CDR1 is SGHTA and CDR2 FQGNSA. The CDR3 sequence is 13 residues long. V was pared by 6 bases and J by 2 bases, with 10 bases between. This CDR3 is CASRGDRNYGYTF. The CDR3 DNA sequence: TGTGCCAGCAGGGGAGACCGCAACTATGGCTACACCTTC. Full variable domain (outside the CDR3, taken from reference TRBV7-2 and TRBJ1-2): GAGVSQSPSNKVTEKGKDVELRCDPISGHTALYWYRQSLGQGLEFLIYFQGNSAPDKSGLPSDRFSAERTGGSVSTLTIQRTQQEDSAVYLCASRGDRNYGYTFGSGTRLTVV.

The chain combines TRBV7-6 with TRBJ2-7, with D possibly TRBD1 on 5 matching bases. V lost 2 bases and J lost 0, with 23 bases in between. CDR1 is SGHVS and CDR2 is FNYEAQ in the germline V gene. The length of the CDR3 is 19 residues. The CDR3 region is CASSLRPQGSVQISYEQYF. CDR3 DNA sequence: TGTGCCAGCAGCTTAAGGCCCCAGGGTTCCGTTCAGATCTCCTACGAGCAGTACTTC. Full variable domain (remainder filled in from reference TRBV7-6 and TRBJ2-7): GAGVSQSPRYKVTKRGQDVALRCDPISGHVSLYWYRQALGQGPEFLTYFNYEAQQDKSGLPNDRFSAERPEGSISTLTIQRTEQRDSAMYRCASSLRPQGSVQISYEQYFGPGTRLTVT.

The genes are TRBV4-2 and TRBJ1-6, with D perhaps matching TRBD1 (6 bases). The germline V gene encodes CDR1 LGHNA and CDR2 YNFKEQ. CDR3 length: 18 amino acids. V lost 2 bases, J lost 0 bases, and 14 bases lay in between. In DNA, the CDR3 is TGTGCCAGCAGCCAAAATAATACAGGGAGCTCCTATAATTCACCCCTCCACTTT. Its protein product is CASSQNNTGSSYNSPLHF.

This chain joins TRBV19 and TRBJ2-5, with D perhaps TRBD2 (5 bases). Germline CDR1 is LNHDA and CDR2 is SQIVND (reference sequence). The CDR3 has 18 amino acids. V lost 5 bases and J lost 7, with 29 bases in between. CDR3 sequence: CASSPAPDFRPGKGTQYF. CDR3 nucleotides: TGTGCCAGTAGTCCAGCACCCGACTTTCGACCGGGAAAGGGGACCCAGTACTTC.

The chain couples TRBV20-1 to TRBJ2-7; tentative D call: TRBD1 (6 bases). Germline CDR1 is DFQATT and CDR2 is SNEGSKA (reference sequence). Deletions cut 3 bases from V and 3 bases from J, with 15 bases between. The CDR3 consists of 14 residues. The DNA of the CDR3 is TGCAGTGCTAGTCTCAGGGGCCAACGCTACGAGCAGTACTTC. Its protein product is CSASLRGQRYEQYF.

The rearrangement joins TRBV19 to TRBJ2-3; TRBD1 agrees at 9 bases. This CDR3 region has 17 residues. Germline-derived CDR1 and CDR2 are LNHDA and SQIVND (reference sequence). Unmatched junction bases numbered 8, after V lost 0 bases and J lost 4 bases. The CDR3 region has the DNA TGTGCCAGTAGTATAGAGGGGGACAGGGTGATCCCAGATACGCAGTATTTT. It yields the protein CASSIEGDRVIPDTQYF.

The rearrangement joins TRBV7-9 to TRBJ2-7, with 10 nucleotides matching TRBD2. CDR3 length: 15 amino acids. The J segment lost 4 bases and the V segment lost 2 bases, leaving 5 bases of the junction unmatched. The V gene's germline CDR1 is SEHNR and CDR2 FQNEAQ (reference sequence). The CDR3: CASSLLASGSYEQYF. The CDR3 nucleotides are TGTGCCAGCAGCTTATTGGCTAGCGGGAGTTACGAGCAGTACTTC.

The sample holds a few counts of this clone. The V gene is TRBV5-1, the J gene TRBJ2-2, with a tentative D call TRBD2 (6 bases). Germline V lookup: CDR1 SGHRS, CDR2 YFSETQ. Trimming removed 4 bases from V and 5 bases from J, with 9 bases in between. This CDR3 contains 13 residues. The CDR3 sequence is CASSTAGTGELFF. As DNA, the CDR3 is TGCGCCAGCAGCACCGCGGGGACCGGGGAGCTGTTTTTT.

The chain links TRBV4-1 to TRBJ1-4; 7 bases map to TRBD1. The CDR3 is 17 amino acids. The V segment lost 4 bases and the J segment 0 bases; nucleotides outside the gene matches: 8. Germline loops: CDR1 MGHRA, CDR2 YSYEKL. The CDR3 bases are TGCGCCAGCAGCCTGACAGGGAGCATTGCAACTAATGAAAAACTGTTTTTT. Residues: CASSLTGSIATNEKLFF.

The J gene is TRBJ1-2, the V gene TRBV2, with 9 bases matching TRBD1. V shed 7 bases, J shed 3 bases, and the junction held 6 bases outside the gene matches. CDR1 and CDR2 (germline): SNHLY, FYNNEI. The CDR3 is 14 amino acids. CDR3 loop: CASKTGGADYGYTF. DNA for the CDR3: TGTGCCAGCAAAACAGGGGGCGCCGACTATGGCTACACCTTC.

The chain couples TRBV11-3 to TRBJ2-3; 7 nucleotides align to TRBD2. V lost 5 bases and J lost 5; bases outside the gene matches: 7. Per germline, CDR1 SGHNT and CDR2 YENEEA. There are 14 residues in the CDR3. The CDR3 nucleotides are TGTGCCAGCAGCCTCGGACTAGTTAGAGATACGCAGTATTTT. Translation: CASSLGLVRDTQYF.

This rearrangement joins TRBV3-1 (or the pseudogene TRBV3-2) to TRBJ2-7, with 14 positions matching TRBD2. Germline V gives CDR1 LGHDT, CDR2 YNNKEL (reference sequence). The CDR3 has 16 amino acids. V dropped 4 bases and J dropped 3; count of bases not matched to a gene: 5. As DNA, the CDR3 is TGTGCCAGCAGCCGGGGACTAGCGGGGGTTTACTACGAGCAGTACTTC. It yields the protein CASSRGLAGVYYEQYF.

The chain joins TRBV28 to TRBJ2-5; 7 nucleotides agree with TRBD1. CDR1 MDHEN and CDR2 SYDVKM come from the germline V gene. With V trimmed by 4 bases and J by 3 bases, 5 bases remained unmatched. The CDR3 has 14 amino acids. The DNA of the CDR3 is TGTGCCAGCAGTTCCGGGACAGCAAAAGAGACCCAGTACTTC. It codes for CASSSGTAKETQYF. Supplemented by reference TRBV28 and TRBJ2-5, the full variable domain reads DVKVTQSSRYLVKRTGEKVFLECVQDMDHENMFWYRQDPGLGLRLIYFSYDVKMKEKGDIPEGYSVSREKKERFSLILESASTNQTSMYLCASSSGTAKETQYFGPGTRLLVL.

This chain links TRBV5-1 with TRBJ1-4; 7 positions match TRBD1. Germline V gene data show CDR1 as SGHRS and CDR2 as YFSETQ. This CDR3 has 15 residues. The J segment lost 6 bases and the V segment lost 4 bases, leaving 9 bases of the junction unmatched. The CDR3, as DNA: TGCGCCAGCAGCGGAACCGGGACAGCCTATGAAAAACTGTTTTTT. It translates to CASSGTGTAYEKLFF.

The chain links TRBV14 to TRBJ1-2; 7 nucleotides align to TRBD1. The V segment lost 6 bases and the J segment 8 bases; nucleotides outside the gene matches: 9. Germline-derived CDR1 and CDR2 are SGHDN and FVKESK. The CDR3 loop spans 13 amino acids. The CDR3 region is CASSSDRAGGYTF. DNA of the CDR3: TGTGCCAGCAGTTCCGACAGGGCCGGGGGCTACACCTTC.

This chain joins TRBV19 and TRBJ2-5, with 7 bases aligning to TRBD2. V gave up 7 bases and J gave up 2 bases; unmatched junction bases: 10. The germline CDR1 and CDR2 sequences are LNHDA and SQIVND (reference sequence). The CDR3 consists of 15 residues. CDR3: CASKPLWGGQETQYF. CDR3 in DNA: TGTGCCAGTAAACCTCTTTGGGGGGGGCAAGAGACCCAGTACTTC.

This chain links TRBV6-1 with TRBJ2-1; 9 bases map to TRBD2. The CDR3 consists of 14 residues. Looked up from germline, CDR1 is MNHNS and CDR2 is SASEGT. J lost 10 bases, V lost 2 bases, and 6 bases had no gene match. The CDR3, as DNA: TGTGCCAGCAGTGAAAGGCGGGAGGGGGGGGAGCAGTTCTTC. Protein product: CASSERREGGEQFF.

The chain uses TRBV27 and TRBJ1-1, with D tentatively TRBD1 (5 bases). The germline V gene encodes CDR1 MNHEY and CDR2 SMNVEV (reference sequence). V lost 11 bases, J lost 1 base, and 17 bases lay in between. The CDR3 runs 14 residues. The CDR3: CAHDPRGENTEAFF. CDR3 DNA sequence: TGTGCCCATGACCCCCGGGGGGAGAACACTGAAGCTTTCTTT.

The CDR3: CASSSGQGGDTEAFF. CDR3 sequence (DNA): TGTGCCAGCAGTTCTGGACAGGGAGGGGACACTGAAGCTTTCTTT. V is TRBV6-5 and J is TRBJ1-1; 8 bases map to TRBD1. The CDR3 is 15 amino acids. Germline-derived CDR1 and CDR2 are MNHEY and SVGAGI. Trimming cost V 4 bases and J 3 bases; bases outside gene matches: 7.

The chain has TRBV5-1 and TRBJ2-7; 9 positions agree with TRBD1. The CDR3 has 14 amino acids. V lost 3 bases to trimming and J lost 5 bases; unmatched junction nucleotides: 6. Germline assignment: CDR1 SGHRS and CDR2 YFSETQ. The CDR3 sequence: CASSSGQGFNEQYF. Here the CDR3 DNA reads TGCGCCAGCAGCTCCGGACAGGGGTTCAACGAGCAGTACTTC.

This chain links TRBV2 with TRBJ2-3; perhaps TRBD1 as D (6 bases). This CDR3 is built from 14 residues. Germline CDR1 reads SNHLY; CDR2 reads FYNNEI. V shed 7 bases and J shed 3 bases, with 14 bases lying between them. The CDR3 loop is CASNWGPGTDTQYF. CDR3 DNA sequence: TGTGCCAGCAACTGGGGGCCGGGGACAGATACGCAGTATTTT. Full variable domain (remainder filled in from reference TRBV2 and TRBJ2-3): EPEVTQTPSHQVTQMGQEVILRCVPISNHLYFYWYRQILGQKVEFLVSFYNNEISEKSEIFDDQFSVERPDGSNFTLKIRSTKLEDSAMYFCASNWGPGTDTQYFGPGTRLTVL.

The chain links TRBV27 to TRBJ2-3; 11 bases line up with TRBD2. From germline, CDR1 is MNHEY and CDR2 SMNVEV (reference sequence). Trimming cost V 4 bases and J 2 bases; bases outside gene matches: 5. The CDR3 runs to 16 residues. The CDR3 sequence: CASSSHSGRATDTQYF. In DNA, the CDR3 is TGTGCCAGCAGTTCCCATAGCGGGAGGGCCACAGATACGCAGTATTTT.

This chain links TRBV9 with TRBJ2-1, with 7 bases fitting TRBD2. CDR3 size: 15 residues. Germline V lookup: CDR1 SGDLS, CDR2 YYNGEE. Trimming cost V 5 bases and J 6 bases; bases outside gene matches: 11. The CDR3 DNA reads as TGTGCCAGCAGGGCCCCGGGGGGACCGGCCAATGAGCAGTTCTTC. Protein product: CASRAPGGPANEQFF.

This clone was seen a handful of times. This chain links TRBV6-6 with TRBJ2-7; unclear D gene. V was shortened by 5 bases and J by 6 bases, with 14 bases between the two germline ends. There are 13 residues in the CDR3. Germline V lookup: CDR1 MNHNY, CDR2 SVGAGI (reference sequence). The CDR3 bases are TGTGCCAGCAGTCACCCAAACTCTGCCGAGCAGTACTTC. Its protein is CASSHPNSAEQYF.